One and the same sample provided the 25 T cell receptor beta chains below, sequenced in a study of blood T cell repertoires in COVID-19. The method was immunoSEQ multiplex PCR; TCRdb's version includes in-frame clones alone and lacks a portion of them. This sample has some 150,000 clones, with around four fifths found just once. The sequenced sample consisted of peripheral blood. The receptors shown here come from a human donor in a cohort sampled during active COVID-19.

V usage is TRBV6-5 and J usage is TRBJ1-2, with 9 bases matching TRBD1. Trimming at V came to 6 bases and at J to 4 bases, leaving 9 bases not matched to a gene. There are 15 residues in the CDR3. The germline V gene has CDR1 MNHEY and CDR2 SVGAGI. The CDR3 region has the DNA TGTGCCAGCAGCGTACAGGGGGCGTTGGTCTATGGCTACACCTTC. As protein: CASSVQGALVYGYTF.

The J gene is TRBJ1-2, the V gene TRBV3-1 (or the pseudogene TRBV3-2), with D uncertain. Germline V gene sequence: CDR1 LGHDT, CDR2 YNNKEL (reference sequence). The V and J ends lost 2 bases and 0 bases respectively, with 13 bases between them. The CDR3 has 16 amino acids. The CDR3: CASSQSPGATNYGYTF. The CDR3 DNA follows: TGTGCCAGCAGCCAATCTCCGGGAGCCACTAACTATGGCTACACCTTC.

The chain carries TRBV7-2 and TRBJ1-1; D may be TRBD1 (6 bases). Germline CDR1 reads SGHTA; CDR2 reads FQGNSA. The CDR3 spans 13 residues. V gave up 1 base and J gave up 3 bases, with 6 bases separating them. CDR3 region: CASSLDRDTEAFF. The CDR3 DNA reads TGTGCCAGCAGCTTAGACAGGGACACTGAAGCTTTCTTT. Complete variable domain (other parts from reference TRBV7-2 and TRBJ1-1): GAGVSQSPSNKVTEKGKDVELRCDPISGHTALYWYRQSLGQGLEFLIYFQGNSAPDKSGLPSDRFSAERTGGSVSTLTIQRTQQEDSAVYLCASSLDRDTEAFFGQGTRLTVV.

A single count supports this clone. This chain's CDR3 is CASSLEGASRAFF. The CDR3 DNA reads TGTGCCAGCAGCTTGGAGGGGGCAAGTAGGGCTTTCTTT. The chain has TRBV5-4 and TRBJ1-1; 7 bases line up with TRBD1. The CDR3 totals 13 residues. V trimming: 0 bases; J trimming: 11 bases; junction bases outside the gene matches: 7. Germline V gene lookup returns CDR1 SGHNT and CDR2 YYREEE (reference sequence). The whole variable domain, filled in from reference TRBV5-4 and TRBJ1-1, reads ETGVTQSPTHLIKTRGQQVTLRCSSQSGHNTVSWYQQALGQGPQFIFQYYREEENGRGNFPPRFSGLQFPNYSSELNVNALELDDSALYLCASSLEGASRAFFGQGTRLTVV.

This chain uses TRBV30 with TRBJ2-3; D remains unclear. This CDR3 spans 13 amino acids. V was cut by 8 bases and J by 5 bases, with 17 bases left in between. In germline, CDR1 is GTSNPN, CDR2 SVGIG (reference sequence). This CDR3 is CATRLRVVDTQYF. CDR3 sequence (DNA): TGTGCCACCCGCCTCCGGGTCGTAGATACGCAGTATTTT. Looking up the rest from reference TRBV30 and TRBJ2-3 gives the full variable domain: SQTIHQWPATLVQPVGSPLSLECTVEGTSNPNLYWYRQAAGRGLQLLFYSVGIGQISSEVPQNLSASRPQDRQFILSSKKLLLSDSGFYLCATRLRVVDTQYFGPGTRLTVL.

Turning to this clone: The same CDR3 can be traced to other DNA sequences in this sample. This chain's CDR3 is CASSEVAGGYGYTF. The CDR3 DNA is TGTGCCAGCAGTGAAGTGGCAGGGGGTTATGGCTACACCTTC. The chain carries TRBV6-1 and TRBJ1-2; 7 bases match TRBD1. CDR1 and CDR2 (germline): MNHNS, SASEGT. The CDR3 loop spans 14 amino acids. J was trimmed by 5 bases and V by 1 base; bases with no gene match: 4.

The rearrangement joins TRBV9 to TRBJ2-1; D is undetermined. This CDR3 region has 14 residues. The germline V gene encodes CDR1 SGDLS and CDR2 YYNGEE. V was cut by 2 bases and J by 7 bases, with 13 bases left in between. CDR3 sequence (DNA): TGTGCCAGCAGCGTCTTGGCAGGTCTTAATGAGCAGTTCTTC. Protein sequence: CASSVLAGLNEQFF.

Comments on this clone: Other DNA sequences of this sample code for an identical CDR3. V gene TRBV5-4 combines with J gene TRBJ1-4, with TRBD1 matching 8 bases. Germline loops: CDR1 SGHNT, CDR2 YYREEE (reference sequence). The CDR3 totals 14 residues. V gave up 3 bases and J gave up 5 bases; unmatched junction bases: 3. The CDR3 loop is CASSSGQGNEKLFF. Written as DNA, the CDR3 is TGTGCCAGCAGCTCTGGACAGGGAAATGAAAAACTGTTTTTT.

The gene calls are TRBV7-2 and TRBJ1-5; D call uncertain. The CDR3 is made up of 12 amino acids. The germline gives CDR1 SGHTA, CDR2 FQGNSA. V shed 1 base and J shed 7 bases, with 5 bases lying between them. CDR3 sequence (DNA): TGTGCCAGCAGCTTAGTCGGGCAGCCCCAGCATTTT. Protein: CASSLVGQPQHF.

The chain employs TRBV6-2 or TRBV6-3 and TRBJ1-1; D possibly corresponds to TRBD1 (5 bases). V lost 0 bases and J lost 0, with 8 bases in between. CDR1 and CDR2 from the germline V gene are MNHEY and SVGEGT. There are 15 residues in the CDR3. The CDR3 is CASSYSAGLNTEAFF. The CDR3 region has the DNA TGTGCCAGCAGTTACTCAGCGGGGCTGAACACTGAAGCTTTCTTT.

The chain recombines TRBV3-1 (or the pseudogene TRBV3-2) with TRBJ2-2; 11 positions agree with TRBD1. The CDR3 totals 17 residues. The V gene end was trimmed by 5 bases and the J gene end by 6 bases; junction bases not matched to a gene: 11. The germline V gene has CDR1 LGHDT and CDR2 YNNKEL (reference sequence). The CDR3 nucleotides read TGTGCCAGCAGCACGCTCCGGACAGGGGGCCTGGCCGGGGAGCTGTTTTTT. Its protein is CASSTLRTGGLAGELFF.

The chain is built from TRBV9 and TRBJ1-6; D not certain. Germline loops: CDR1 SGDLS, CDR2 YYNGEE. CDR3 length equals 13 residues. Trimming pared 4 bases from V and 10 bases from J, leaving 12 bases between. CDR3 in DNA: TGTGCCAGCAGCCGAGGTTTGGTCTCACCCCTCCACTTT. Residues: CASSRGLVSPLHF.

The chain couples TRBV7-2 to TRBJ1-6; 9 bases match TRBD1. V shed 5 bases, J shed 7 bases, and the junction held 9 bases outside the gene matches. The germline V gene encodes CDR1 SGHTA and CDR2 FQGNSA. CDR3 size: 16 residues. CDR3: CASSVQGALGNSPLHF. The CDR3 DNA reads TGTGCCAGCAGCGTACAGGGGGCTTTGGGGAATTCACCCCTCCACTTT.

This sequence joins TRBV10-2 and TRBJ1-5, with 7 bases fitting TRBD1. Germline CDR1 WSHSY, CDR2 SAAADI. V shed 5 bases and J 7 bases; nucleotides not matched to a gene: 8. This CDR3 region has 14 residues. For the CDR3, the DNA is TGCGCCAGCAGTTTAGACAGGGCGCAACAGCCCCAGCATTTT. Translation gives CASSLDRAQQPQHF.

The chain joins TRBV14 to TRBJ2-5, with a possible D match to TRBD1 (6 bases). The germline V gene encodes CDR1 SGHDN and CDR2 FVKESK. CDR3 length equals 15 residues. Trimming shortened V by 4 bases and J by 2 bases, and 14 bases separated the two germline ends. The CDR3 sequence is CASSRLRGDQETQYF. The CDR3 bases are TGTGCCAGCAGCCGCCTCAGGGGTGATCAAGAGACCCAGTACTTC.

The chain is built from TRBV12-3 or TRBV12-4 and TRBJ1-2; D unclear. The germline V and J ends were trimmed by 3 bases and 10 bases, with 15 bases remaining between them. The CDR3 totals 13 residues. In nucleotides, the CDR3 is TGTGCCAGCAGTTTGGCGGAAACGCTGATCTACACCTTC. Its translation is CASSLAETLIYTF.

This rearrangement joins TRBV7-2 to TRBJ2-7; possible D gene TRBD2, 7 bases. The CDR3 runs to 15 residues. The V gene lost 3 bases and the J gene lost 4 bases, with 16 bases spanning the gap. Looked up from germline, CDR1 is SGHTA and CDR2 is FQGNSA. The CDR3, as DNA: TGTGCCAGCAGCTTTAAAGGGGGGGCTGAGTACGAGCAGTACTTC. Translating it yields CASSFKGGAEYEQYF.

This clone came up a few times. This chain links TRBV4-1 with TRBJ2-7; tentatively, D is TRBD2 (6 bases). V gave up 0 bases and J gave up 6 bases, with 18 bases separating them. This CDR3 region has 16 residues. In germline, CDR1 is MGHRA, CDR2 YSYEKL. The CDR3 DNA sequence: TGCGCCAGCAGCCAAGATTCCCGGCCCGTCGGGGGCGAGCAGTACTTC. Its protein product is CASSQDSRPVGGEQYF.

The CDR3 here is CASSLRLAGDYEQYF. For the CDR3, the DNA is TGTGCCAGCAGCTTGCGCTTAGCGGGGGACTACGAGCAGTACTTC. J is TRBJ2-7 and V is TRBV5-4; TRBD2 agrees at 9 bases. In germline, CDR1 is SGHNT, CDR2 YYREEE (reference sequence). This CDR3 is 15 amino acids long. V was clipped by 1 base and J by 3 bases; unmatched bases: 5.

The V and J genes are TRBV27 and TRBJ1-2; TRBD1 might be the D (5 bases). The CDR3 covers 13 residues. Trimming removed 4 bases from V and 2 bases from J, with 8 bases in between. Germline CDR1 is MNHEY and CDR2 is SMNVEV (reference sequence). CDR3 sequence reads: CASSSRGNYGYTF. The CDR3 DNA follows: TGTGCCAGCAGTTCCCGGGGGAACTATGGCTACACCTTC.

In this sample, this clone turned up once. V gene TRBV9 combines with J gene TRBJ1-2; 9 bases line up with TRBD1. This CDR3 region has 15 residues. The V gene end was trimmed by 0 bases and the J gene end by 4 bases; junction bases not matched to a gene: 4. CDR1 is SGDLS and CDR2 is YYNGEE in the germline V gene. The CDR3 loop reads CASSVGQGGPYGYTF. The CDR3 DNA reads TGTGCCAGCAGCGTAGGACAGGGGGGTCCCTATGGCTACACCTTC.

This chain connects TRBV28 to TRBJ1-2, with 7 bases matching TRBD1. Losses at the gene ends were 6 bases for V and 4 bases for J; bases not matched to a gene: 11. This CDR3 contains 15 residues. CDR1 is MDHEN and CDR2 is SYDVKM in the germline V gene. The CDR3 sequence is CASSLPGQFVYGYTF. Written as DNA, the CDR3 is TGTGCCAGCAGCCTTCCGGGACAGTTCGTCTATGGCTACACCTTC.

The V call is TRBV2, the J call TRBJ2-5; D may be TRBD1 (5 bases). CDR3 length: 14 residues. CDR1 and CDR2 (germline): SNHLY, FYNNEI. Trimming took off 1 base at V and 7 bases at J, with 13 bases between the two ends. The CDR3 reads CASSEGRPQGTQYF. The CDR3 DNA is TGTGCCAGCAGTGAAGGGAGACCTCAGGGGACCCAGTACTTC.

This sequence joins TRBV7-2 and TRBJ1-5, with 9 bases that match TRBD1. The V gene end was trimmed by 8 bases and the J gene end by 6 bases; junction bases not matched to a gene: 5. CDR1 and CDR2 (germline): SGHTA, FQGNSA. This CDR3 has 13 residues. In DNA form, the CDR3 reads TGTGCCAGCGGGTCGGACAGGGGTCAGCCCCAGCATTTT. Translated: CASGSDRGQPQHF. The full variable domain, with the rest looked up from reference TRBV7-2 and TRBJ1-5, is GAGVSQSPSNKVTEKGKDVELRCDPISGHTALYWYRQSLGQGLEFLIYFQGNSAPDKSGLPSDRFSAERTGGSVSTLTIQRTQQEDSAVYLCASGSDRGQPQHFGDGTRLSIL.

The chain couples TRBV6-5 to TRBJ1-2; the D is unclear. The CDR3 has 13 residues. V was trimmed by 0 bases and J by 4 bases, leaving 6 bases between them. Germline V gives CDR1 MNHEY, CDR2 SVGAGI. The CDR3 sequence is CASSYSRGYGYTF. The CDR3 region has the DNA TGTGCCAGCAGTTACTCCCGGGGCTATGGCTACACCTTC.